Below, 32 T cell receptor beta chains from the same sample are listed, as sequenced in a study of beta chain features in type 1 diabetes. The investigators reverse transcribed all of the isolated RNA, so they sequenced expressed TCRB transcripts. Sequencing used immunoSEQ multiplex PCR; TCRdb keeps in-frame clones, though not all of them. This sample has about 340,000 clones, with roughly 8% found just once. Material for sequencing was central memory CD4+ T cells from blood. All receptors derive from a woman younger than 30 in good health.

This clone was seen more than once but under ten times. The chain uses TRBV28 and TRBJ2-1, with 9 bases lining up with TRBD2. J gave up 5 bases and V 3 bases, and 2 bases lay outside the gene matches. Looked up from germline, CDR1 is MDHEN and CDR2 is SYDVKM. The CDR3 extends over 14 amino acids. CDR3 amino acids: CASSLTSGNNEQFF. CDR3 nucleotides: TGTGCCAGCAGTTTGACTAGCGGAAACAATGAGCAGTTCTTC.

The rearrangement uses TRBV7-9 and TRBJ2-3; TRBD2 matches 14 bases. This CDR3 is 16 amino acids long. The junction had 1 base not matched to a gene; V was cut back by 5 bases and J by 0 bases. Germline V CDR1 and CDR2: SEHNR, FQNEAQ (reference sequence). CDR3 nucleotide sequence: TGTGCCAGCAGCCGACTAGCGGGAGGGAGCACAGATACGCAGTATTTT. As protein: CASSRLAGGSTDTQYF.

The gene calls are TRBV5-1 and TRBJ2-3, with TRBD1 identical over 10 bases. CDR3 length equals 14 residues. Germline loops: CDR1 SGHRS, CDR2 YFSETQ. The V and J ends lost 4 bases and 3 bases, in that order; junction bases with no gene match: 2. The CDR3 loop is CASSPDRGTDTQYF. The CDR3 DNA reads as TGCGCCAGCAGCCCGGACAGGGGGACAGATACGCAGTATTTT.

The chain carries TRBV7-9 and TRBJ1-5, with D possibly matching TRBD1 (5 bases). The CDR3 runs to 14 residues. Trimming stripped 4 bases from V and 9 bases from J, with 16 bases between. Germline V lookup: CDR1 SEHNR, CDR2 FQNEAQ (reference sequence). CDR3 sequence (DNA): TGTGCCAGCAGCTCTACAGGATTAGCGCCGCCCCAGCATTTT. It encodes CASSSTGLAPPQHF. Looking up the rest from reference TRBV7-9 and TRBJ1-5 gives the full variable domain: DTGVSQNPRHKITKRGQNVTFRCDPISEHNRLYWYRQTLGQGPEFLTYFQNEAQLEKSRLLSDRFSAERPKGSFSTLEIQRTEQGDSAMYLCASSSTGLAPPQHFGDGTRLSIL.

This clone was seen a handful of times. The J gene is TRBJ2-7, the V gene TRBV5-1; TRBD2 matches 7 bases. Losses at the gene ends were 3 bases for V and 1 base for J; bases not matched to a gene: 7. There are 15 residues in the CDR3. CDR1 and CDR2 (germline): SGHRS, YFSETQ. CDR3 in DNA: TGCGCCAGCAGCTCCGGACTAGTTCTATCCTACGAGCAGTACTTC. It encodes CASSSGLVLSYEQYF.

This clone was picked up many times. Written as DNA, the CDR3 is TGTGCCAGCAGCCCGGCGGGGGATACGCAGTATTTT. Residues: CASSPAGDTQYF. The chain uses TRBV7-9 and TRBJ2-3, with D tentatively TRBD2 (6 bases). The CDR3 consists of 12 residues. V lost 5 bases and J 6 bases, leaving 9 bases between the germline ends. In germline, CDR1 is SEHNR, CDR2 FQNEAQ (reference sequence). Full variable domain (outside the CDR3, taken from reference TRBV7-9 and TRBJ2-3): DTGVSQNPRHKITKRGQNVTFRCDPISEHNRLYWYRQTLGQGPEFLTYFQNEAQLEKSRLLSDRFSAERPKGSFSTLEIQRTEQGDSAMYLCASSPAGDTQYFGPGTRLTVL.

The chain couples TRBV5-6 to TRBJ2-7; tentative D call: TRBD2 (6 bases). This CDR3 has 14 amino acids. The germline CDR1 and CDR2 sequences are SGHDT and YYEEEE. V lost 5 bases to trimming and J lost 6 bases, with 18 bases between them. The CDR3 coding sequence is TGTGCCAGCAGATCTGGGACTCTAAGGGGCGAGCAGTACTTC. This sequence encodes CASRSGTLRGEQYF.

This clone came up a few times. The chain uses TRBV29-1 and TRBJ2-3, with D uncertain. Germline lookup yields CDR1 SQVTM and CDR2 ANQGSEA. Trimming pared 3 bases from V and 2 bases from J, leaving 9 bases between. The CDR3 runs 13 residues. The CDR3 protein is CSVDLGHTDTQYF. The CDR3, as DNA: TGCAGCGTTGATTTAGGGCACACAGATACGCAGTATTTT.

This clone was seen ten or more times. CDR3 amino acids: CASSSPDRAVSGYTF. CDR3 bases: TGTGCCAGCAGCTCACCCGACAGGGCAGTATCTGGCTACACCTTC. The V and J genes are TRBV28 and TRBJ1-2; 7 nucleotides match TRBD1. The CDR3 sequence is 15 residues long. Per germline, CDR1 MDHEN and CDR2 SYDVKM. V was clipped by 6 bases and J by 7 bases; unmatched bases: 14.

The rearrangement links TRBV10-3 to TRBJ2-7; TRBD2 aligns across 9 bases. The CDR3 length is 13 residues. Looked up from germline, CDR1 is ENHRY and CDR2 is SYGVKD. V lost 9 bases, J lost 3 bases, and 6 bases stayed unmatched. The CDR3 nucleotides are TGTGCCATAAAAGCGGGAGGTCTCTACGAGCAGTACTTC. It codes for CAIKAGGLYEQYF.

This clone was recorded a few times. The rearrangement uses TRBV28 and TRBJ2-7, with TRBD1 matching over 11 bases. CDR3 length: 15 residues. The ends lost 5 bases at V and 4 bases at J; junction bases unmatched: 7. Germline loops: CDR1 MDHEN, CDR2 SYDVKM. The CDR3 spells CASSPSGQGAYEQYF. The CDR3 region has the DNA TGTGCCAGCAGTCCAAGCGGACAGGGGGCTTACGAGCAGTACTTC.

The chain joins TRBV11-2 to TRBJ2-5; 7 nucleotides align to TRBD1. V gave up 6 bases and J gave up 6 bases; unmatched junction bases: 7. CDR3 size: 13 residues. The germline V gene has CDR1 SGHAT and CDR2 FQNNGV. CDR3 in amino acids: CASSPRGQQTQYF. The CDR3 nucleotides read TGTGCCAGCAGTCCCAGGGGACAGCAGACCCAGTACTTC.

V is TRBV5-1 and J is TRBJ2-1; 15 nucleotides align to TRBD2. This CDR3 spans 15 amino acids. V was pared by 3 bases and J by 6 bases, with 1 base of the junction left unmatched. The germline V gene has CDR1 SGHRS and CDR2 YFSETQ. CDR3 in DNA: TGCGCCAGCAGCTGGACTAGCGGGAGGGCCAATGAGCAGTTCTTC. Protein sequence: CASSWTSGRANEQFF.

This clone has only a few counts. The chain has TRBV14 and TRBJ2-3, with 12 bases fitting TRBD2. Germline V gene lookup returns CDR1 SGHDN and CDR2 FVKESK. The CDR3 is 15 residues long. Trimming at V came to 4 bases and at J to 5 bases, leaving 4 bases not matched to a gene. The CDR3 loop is CASSRLAGEGDTQYF. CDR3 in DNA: TGTGCCAGCAGCCGACTAGCGGGAGAAGGAGATACGCAGTATTTT.

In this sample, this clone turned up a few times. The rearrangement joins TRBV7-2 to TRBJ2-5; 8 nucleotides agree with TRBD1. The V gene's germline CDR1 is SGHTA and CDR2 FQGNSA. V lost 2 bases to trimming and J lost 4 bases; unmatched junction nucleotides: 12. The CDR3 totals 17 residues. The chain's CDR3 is CASSLSNSWTGRETQYF. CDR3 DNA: TGTGCCAGCAGCTTATCAAACTCGTGGACAGGGCGAGAGACCCAGTACTTC.

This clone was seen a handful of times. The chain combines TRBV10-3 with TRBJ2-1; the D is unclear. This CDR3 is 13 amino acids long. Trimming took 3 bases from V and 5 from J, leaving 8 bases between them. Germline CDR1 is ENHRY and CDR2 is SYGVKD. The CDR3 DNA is TGTGCCATCAGTGAAGATCGTGACAATGAGCAGTTCTTC. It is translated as CAISEDRDNEQFF.

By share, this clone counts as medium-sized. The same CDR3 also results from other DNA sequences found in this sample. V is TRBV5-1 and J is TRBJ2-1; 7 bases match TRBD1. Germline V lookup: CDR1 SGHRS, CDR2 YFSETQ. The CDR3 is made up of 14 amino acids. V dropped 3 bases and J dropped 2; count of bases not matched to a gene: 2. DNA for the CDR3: TGCGCCAGCAGCTCTGGACAGGCCTACAATGAGCAGTTCTTC. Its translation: CASSSGQAYNEQFF.

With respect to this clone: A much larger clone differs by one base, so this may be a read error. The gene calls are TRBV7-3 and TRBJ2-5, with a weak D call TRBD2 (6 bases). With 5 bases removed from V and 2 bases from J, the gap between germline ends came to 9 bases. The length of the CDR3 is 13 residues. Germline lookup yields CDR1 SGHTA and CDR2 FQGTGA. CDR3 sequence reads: CASSPGVQETQYF. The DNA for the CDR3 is TGTGCCAGCAGCCCGGGGGTACAAGAGACCCAGTACTTC.

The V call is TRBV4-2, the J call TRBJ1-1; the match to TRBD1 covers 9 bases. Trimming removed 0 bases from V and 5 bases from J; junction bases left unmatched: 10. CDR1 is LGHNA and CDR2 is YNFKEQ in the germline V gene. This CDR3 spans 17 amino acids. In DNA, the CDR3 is TGTGCCAGCAGCCAAGATGGAAACAGGGGGCTCAGTACTGAAGCTTTCTTT. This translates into CASSQDGNRGLSTEAFF.

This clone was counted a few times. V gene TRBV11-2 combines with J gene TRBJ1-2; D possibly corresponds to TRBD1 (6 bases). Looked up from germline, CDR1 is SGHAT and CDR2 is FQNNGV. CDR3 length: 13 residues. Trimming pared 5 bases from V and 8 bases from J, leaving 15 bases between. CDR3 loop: CASSTRQERGYTF. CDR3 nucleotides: TGTGCCAGCAGCACTCGACAGGAACGAGGCTACACCTTC.

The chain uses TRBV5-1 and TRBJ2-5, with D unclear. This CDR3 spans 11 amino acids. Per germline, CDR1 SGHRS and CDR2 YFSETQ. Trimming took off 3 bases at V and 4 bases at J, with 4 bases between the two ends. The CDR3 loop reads CASSSGETQYF. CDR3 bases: TGCGCCAGCAGCTCGGGAGAGACCCAGTACTTC.

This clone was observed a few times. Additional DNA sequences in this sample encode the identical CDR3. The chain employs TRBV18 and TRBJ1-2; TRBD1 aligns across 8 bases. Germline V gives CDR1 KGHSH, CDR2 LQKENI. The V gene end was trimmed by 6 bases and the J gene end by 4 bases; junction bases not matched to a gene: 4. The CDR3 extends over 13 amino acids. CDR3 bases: TGTGCCAGCTCCCCGGACAGGGCCTATGGCTACACCTTC. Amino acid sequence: CASSPDRAYGYTF.

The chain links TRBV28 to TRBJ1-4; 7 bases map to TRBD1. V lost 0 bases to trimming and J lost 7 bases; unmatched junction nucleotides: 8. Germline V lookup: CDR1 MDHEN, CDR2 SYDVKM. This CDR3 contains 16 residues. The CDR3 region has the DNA TGTGCCAGCAGTTTATGGTATCCAGGGGGGAGTGAAAAACTGTTTTTT. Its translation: CASSLWYPGGSEKLFF.

CDR3 in DNA: TGTGCCAGCAGCTTAATGGGGACAGGGGAAGAGACCCAGTACTTC. Translated, it gives CASSLMGTGEETQYF. V and J are TRBV7-3 and TRBJ2-5; 10 positions agree with TRBD1. V was clipped by 1 base and J by 3 bases; unmatched bases: 2. The CDR3 covers 15 residues. The germline V gene has CDR1 SGHTA and CDR2 FQGTGA.

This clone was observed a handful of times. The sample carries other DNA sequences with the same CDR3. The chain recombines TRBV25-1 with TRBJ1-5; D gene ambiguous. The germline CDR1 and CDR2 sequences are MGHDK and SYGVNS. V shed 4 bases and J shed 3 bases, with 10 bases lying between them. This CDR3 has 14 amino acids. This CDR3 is CASSGSTANQPQHF. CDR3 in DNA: TGTGCCAGCAGTGGATCCACAGCCAATCAGCCCCAGCATTTT.

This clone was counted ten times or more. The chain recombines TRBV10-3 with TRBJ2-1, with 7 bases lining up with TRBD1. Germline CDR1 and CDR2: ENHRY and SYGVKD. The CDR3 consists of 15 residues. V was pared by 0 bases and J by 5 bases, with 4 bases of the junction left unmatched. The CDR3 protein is CAISESGGQNNEQFF. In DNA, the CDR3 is TGTGCCATCAGTGAGTCTGGGGGACAGAACAATGAGCAGTTCTTC.

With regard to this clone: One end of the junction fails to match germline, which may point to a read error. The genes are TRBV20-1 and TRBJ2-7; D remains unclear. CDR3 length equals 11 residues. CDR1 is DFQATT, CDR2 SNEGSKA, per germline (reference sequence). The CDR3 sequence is CSAGEQREQYF. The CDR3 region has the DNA TGCAGTGCTGGAGAGCAGCGCGAGCAGTACTTC.

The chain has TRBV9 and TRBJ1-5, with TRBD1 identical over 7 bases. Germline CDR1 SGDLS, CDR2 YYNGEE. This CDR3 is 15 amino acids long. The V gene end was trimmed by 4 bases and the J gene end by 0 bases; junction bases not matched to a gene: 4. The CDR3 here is CASSKTGDSNQPQHF. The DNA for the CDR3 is TGTGCCAGCAGCAAAACAGGGGATAGCAATCAGCCCCAGCATTTT.

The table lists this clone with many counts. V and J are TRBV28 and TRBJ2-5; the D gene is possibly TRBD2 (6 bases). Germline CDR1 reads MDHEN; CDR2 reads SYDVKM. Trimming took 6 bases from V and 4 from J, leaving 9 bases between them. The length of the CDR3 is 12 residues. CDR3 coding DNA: TGTGCCAGCAGCGGGGGAGTAGAGACCCAGTACTTC. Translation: CASSGGVETQYF.

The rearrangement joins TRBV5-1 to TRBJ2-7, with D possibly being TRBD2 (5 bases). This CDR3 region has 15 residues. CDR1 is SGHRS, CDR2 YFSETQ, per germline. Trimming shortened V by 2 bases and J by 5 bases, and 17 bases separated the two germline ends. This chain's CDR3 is CASSFSSRAMDEQYF. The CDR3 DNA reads TGCGCCAGCAGCTTTTCATCGAGGGCGATGGACGAGCAGTACTTC.

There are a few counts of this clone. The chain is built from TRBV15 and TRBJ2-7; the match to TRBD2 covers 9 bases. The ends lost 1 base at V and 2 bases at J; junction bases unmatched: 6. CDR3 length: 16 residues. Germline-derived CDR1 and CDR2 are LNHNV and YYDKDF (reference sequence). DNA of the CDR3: TGTGCCACCAGCAGAGTGGGCGGCGGGAGGGCCTACGAGCAGTACTTC. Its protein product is CATSRVGGGRAYEQYF.

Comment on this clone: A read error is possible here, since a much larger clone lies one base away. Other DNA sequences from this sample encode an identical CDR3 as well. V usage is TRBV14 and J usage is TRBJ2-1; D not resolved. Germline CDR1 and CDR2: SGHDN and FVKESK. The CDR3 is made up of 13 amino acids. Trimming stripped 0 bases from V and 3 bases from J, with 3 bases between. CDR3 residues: CASSQDYYNEQFF. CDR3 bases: TGTGCCAGCAGCCAAGATTACTACAATGAGCAGTTCTTC. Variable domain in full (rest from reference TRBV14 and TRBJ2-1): EAGVTQFPSHSVIEKGQTVTLRCDPISGHDNLYWYRRVMGKEIKFLLHFVKESKQDESGMPNNRFLAERTGGTYSTLKVQPAELEDSGVYFCASSQDYYNEQFFGPGTRLTVL.